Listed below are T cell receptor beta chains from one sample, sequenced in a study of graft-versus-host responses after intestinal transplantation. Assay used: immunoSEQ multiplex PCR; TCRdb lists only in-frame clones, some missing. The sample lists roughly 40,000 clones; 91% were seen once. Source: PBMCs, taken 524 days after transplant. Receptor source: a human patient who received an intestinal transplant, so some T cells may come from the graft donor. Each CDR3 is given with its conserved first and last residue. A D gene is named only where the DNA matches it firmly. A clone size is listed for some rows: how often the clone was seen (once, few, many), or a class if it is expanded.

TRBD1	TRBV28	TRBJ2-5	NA	CASRGQGAPGETQYF	TGTGCCAGCAGAGGACAGGGGGCGCCTGGGGAGACCCAGTACTTC
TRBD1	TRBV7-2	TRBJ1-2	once	CASSPRQGFNYGYTF	TGTGCCAGCAGCCCTCGACAGGGGTTTAACTATGGCTACACCTTC
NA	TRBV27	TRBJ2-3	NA	CASSFSPDTQYF	TGTGCCAGCAGTTTTAGCCCCGATACGCAGTATTTT
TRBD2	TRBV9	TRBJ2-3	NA	CASSVGLAGVGDTQYF	TGTGCCAGCAGCGTAGGACTAGCGGGAGTGGGTGATACGCAGTATTTT
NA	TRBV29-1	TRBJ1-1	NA	CSVAPRGMGEAFF	TGCAGCGTTGCTCCACGGGGGATGGGTGAAGCTTTCTTT
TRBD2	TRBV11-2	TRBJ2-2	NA	CASRLAGGPGTGELFF	TGTGCCAGCAGACTAGCGGGAGGGCCAGGCACCGGGGAGCTGTTTTTT
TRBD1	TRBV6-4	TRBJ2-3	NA	CASSVGTGGTDTQYF	TGTGCCAGCAGTGTTGGGACAGGGGGCACAGATACGCAGTATTTT
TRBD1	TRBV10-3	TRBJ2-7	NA	CAILPGQGGEQYF	TGTGCCATCCTGCCGGGACAGGGCGGCGAGCAGTACTTC
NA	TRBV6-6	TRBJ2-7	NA	CASSYSQETYEQYF	TGTGCCAGCAGTTACTCGCAGGAGACCTACGAGCAGTACTTC
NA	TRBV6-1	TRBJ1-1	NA	CASSIGHLNTEAFF	TGTGCCAGCAGTATAGGACACTTGAACACTGAAGCTTTCTTT
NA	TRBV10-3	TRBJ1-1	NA	CAISEGPQRAEAFF	TGTGCCATCAGTGAGGGGCCGCAAAGGGCTGAAGCTTTCTTT
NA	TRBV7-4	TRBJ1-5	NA	CASSLGPISNQPQHF	TGTGCCAGCAGCTTGGGACCAATTAGCAATCAGCCCCAGCATTTT
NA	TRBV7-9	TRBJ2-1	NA	CASSLGTVEENEQFF	TGTGCCAGCAGCTTAGGGACAGTTGAGGAGAATGAGCAGTTCTTC
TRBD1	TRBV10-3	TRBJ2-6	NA	CAIRGTGGSGANVLTF	TGTGCCATCAGGGGGACAGGCGGCTCCGGGGCCAACGTCCTGACTTTC
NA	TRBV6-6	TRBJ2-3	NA	CASSPAGVSTDTQYF	TGTGCCAGCAGTCCGGCGGGCGTGAGCACAGATACGCAGTATTTT
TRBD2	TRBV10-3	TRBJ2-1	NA	CAISETSGSTGEQFF	TGTGCCATCAGTGAGACTAGCGGGAGCACAGGTGAGCAGTTCTTC
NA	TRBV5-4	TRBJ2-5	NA	CASSFAEAQETQYF	TGTGCCAGCAGCTTCGCAGAAGCCCAAGAGACCCAGTACTTC
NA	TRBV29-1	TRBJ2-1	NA	CSVYRANEQFF	TGCAGCGTGTACAGGGCAAATGAGCAGTTCTTC
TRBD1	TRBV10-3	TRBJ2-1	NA	CAISESRQGASYNEQFF	TGTGCCATCAGTGAGTCTAGACAGGGGGCATCCTACAATGAGCAGTTCTTC
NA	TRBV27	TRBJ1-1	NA	CASSLEGETGEAFF	TGTGCCAGCAGTTTAGAGGGTGAGACAGGCGAAGCTTTCTTT
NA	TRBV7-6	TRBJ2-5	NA	CASSLTRFQETQYF	TGTGCCAGCAGCCTTACTAGGTTCCAAGAGACCCAGTACTTC
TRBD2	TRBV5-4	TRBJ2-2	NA	CASSVGLAGTTGELFF	TGTGCCAGCAGCGTGGGACTAGCGGGGACCACCGGGGAGCTGTTTTTT
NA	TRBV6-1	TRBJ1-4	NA	CASSEPGVSEKLFF	TGTGCCAGCAGTGAACCAGGGGTTAGTGAAAAACTGTTTTTT
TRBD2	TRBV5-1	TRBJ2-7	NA	CASSLLGLAGGTYTEQYF	TGCGCCAGCAGCTTGTTGGGACTAGCGGGAGGGACCTATACGGAGCAGTACTTC
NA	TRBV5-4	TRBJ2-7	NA	CASSDRITPNEQYF	TGTGCCAGCAGCGACAGGATTACCCCTAACGAGCAGTACTTC
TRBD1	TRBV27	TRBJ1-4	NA	CASSRGTGGNEKLFF	TGTGCCAGCAGTAGGGGGACAGGGGGGAATGAAAAACTGTTTTTT
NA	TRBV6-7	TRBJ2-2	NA	CASSYSTWTGELFF	TGTGCCAGCAGTTACTCCACCTGGACCGGGGAGCTGTTTTTT
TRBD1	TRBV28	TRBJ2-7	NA	CASSSAGTGTYEQYF	TGTGCCAGCAGTTCGGCGGGGACAGGTACCTACGAGCAGTACTTC
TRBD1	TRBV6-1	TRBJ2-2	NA	CASSETGAGNTGELFF	TGTGCCAGCAGTGAAACAGGGGCGGGGAACACCGGGGAGCTGTTTTTT
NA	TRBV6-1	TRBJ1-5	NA	CATQGITGNQPQHF	TGTGCCACCCAGGGCATCACAGGGAACCAGCCCCAGCATTTT
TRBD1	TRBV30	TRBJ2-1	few	CAWSVLGEGGPYNEQFF	TGTGCCTGGAGCGTACTCGGGGAAGGGGGCCCCTACAATGAGCAGTTCTTC
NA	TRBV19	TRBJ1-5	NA	CASSITHYSNQPQHF	TGTGCCAGTAGTATTACGCACTATAGCAATCAGCCCCAGCATTTT
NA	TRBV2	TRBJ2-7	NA	CASGMPDTAYEQYF	TGTGCCAGCGGTATGCCGGACACGGCCTACGAGCAGTACTTC
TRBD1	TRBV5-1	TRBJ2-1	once	CASSLRDRGPSGRGNEQFF	TGCGCCAGCAGCTTGCGCGACAGGGGGCCAAGCGGGAGAGGAAATGAGCAGTTCTTC
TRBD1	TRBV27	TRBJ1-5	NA	CASSYGTANRPQHF	TGTGCCAGCAGCTATGGGACAGCTAATCGGCCCCAGCATTTT
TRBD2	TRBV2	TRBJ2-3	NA	CASRRTSGRGGHTDTQYF	TGTGCCAGCAGAAGGACTAGCGGGAGAGGAGGACACACAGATACGCAGTATTTT
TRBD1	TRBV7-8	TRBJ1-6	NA	CASSLGQGLSSYNSPLHF	TGTGCCAGCAGCTTAGGACAGGGCTTAAGCTCCTATAATTCACCCCTCCACTTT
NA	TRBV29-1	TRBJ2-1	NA	CSVGIGGEQFF	TGCAGCGTTGGGATTGGGGGTGAGCAGTTCTTC
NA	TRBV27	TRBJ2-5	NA	CASSDLDLLETQYF	TGTGCCAGCAGCGACCTGGACTTATTAGAGACCCAGTACTTC
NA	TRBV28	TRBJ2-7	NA	CASSSRWDTYEQYF	TGTGCCAGCAGTTCACGTTGGGACACCTACGAGCAGTACTTC
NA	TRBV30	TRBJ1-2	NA	CAWSPGLGGYTF	TGTGCCTGGAGTCCCGGCCTTGGGGGCTACACCTTC
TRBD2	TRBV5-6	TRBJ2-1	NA	CASSSAGTSGYNEQFF	TGTGCCAGCAGCTCGGCCGGGACTAGCGGATACAATGAGCAGTTCTTC
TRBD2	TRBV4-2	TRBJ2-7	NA	CASSLRLAGAYEQYF	TGTGCCAGCAGCCTCCGACTAGCGGGCGCCTACGAGCAGTACTTC
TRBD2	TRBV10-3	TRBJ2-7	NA	CAISESRAGAPREQYF	TGTGCCATCAGTGAGTCGAGAGCGGGAGCCCCACGCGAGCAGTACTTC
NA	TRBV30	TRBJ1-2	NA	CAWSVRNRNYGYTF	TGTGCCTGGAGTGTACGAAACAGGAACTATGGCTACACCTTC
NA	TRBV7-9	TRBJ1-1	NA	CASSKIFGDGTEAFF	TGTGCCAGTAGCAAGATTTTCGGGGACGGAACTGAAGCTTTCTTT
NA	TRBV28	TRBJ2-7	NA	CASSWSPGAYEQYF	TGTGCCAGCAGCTGGAGCCCAGGGGCCTACGAGCAGTACTTC
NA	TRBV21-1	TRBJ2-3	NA	CASSPPLRLETQYF	TGTGCCAGCAGCCCCCCGTTACGGTTGGAAACGCAGTATTTT
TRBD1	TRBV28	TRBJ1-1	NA	CASSFRPGGRGRGRTEAFF	TGTGCCAGCAGTTTCCGTCCTGGAGGCAGGGGGCGCGGTAGAACTGAAGCTTTCTTT
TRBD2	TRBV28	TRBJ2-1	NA	CASSLNSGTSYNEQFF	TGTGCCAGCAGTTTGAATAGCGGGACCTCCTACAATGAGCAGTTCTTC
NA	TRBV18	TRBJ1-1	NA	CASSQQGNTEAFF	TGTGCCAGCTCACAACAGGGGAACACTGAAGCTTTCTTT
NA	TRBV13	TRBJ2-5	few	CASSFSRGIGETQYF	TGTGCCAGCAGCTTTAGCAGGGGCATCGGAGAGACCCAGTACTTC
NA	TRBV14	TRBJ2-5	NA	CASSQDRQETQYF	TGTGCCAGCAGCCAAGACCGCCAAGAGACCCAGTACTTC
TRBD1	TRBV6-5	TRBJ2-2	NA	CASSYYRGSTGELFF	TGTGCCAGCAGTTACTACAGGGGGAGCACCGGGGAGCTGTTTTTT
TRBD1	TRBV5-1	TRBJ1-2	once	CASSLVPGVWTGRWGYTF	TGCGCCAGCAGCTTGGTGCCCGGTGTATGGACAGGGCGGTGGGGCTACACCTTC
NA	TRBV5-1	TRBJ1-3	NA	CASSLGQAVSGNTIYF	TGCGCCAGCAGCTTGGGACAGGCCGTCTCTGGAAACACCATATATTTT
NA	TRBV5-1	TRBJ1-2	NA	CASSSKTGSYGYTF	TGCGCCAGCAGCTCTAAGACAGGATCATATGGCTACACCTTC